This is a list of T cell receptor beta chains from one sample in a study of blood T cell repertoires in COVID-19. This table comes from immunoSEQ multiplex PCR, and its TCRdb copy is limited to in-frame clones, with some not included. This table holds 200,000 to 250,000 clones, about nine tenths found once. Source material: peripheral blood. The receptors shown here come from a man aged 30 to 45 who had recovered from COVID-19. The CDR3 runs from the conserved cysteine through the conserved F or W. Fields, in order: D gene, J gene, V gene, clone size, CDR3 DNA, CDR3 protein. A D gene is named only where the DNA matches it firmly. Clone size is shown for a subset of rows, as once, few, many or a class of expanded clone.

>.|TRBJ1-2|TRBV18|.
TGTGCCAGCTCACAACCCCGCTATGGCTACACCTTC
CASSQPRYGYTF
>.|TRBJ1-5|TRBV19|.
TGTGCCAGTAGTATAGGAGGGCAACGCAATCAGCCCCAGCATTTT
CASSIGGQRNQPQHF
>.|TRBJ1-2|TRBV5-8|.
TGTGCCAGCAGCTTGGACCTACCCAAATCTGGCTACACCTTC
CASSLDLPKSGYTF
>TRBD1|TRBJ1-4|TRBV11-2|.
TGTGCCAGCAGCTTCGGGGGGACAGGGAGTGAAAAACTGTTTTTT
CASSFGGTGSEKLFF
>TRBD1|TRBJ1-6|TRBV5-6|.
TGTGCCAGCAGCCCAAGGACAGGGTTGGATTCACCCCTCCACTTT
CASSPRTGLDSPLHF
>TRBD2|TRBJ2-5|TRBV2|.
TGTGCCAGCAGTGATGGACCAGCGGGGGTCCAAGAGACCCAGTACTTC
CASSDGPAGVQETQYF
>.|TRBJ1-1|TRBV29-1|.
TGCAGCGTTGGGGAACAGGGAGCGCAGGCTTTCTTT
CSVGEQGAQAFF
>.|TRBJ1-1|TRBV11-2|.
TGTGCCAGCAGCTCCGAGTTATCCCCAGGCAGGAAGACTTTCTTT
CASSSELSPGRKTFF
>.|TRBJ2-3|TRBV7-2|.
TGTGCCAGCAGCTTAGCCCAGGGGGGCCAAGATACGCAGTATTTT
CASSLAQGGQDTQYF
>TRBD2|TRBJ2-5|TRBV10-3|.
TGTGCCATCAGTGATCAGGGGACTAGGCGGCAGACCCAGTACTTC
CAISDQGTRRQTQYF
>TRBD1|TRBJ2-3|TRBV7-9|.
TGTGCCAGCAGCCCATATCGGGACAGACTAACAGATACGCAGTATTTT
CASSPYRDRLTDTQYF
>TRBD1|TRBJ2-7|TRBV6-6|.
TGTGCCAGCAGTAAGCCGATGACAGGGACCTCCTACGAGCAGTACTTC
CASSKPMTGTSYEQYF
>.|TRBJ1-1|TRBV11-2|.
TGTGCCAGCAGCTTATCGGGGGTGAACACTGAAGCTTTCTTT
CASSLSGVNTEAFF
>.|TRBJ1-5|TRBV4-3|.
TGCGCCAGCAGCCCGGTACGTGGAGACAATCAGCCCCAGCATTTT
CASSPVRGDNQPQHF
>.|TRBJ2-6|TRBV9|.
TGTGCCAGCAGCCCCTTCCCTGCTGGGGCCAACGTCCTGACTTTC
CASSPFPAGANVLTF
>TRBD2|TRBJ2-1|TRBV27|once
TGTGCCAGCAGTTTGCCGGGACTAGCGGGGGCGACCAATGAGCAGTTCTTC
CASSLPGLAGATNEQFF
>.|TRBJ2-6|TRBV4-3|few
TGCGCCAGCAGCCAAGATTACCGGGTCCCTGGGGCCAACGTCCTGACTTTC
CASSQDYRVPGANVLTF
>TRBD2|TRBJ2-2|TRBV3-1/TRBV3-2|.
TGTGCCAGCAGCCCGCGACTAGCAACCGGGGAGCTGTTTTTT
CASSPRLATGELFF
>TRBD1|TRBJ2-7|TRBV15|.
TGTGCCACCAGCAGCGAGGACAGGGAACCCTACGAGCAGTACTTC
CATSSEDREPYEQYF
>.|TRBJ1-2|TRBV18|.
TGTGCCAGCTCACCGCCGGGCTATGGCTACACCTTC
CASSPPGYGYTF
>.|TRBJ1-1|TRBV5-1|.
TGCGCCAGCAGCTTTGATCTCCAGGCGATGAACACTGAAGCTTTCTTT
CASSFDLQAMNTEAFF
>.|TRBJ2-4|TRBV6-2/TRBV6-3|.
TGTGCCAGCAGCTTTGTCGAAACTATTCAGTACTTC
CASSFVETIQYF
>.|TRBJ1-2|TRBV6-5|.
TGTGCCAGCAGTTTTTTTAACGACCCGGGGAACTATGGCTACACCTTC
CASSFFNDPGNYGYTF
>TRBD2|TRBJ2-5|TRBV5-4|.
TGTGCCAGCAGCACCGGGGGGGTGCCAGAGACCCAGTACTTC
CASSTGGVPETQYF
>.|TRBJ2-7|TRBV4-1|.
TGCGCCAGCAGCCGCAACCGGGATCGACGTTTCTCCTACGAGCAGTACTTC
CASSRNRDRRFSYEQYF
>TRBD1|TRBJ1-5|TRBV18|.
TGTGCCAGCTCACCACCGACAGGGGAGGTCGGCAATCAGCCCCAGCATTTT
CASSPPTGEVGNQPQHF
>.|TRBJ1-2|TRBV6-4|.
TGTGCCAGCAGTGACATCGGAGGGCCCCACTATGGCTACACCTTC
CASSDIGGPHYGYTF
>TRBD1|TRBJ1-2|TRBV11-2|.
TGTGCCAGCAGCACGGCCTCTGGGACAGGGAATTACTATGGCTACACCTTC
CASSTASGTGNYYGYTF
>.|TRBJ1-5|TRBV3-1/TRBV3-2|.
TGTGCCAGCAGCCAAGGACAGGATGGGAATCAGCCCCAGCATTTT
CASSQGQDGNQPQHF
>TRBD2|TRBJ2-3|TRBV10-1|.
TGCGCCAGCAGTGGGGGCGGGGGGTCCGATACGCAGTATTTT
CASSGGGGSDTQYF
>TRBD1|TRBJ1-2|TRBV7-2|.
TGTGCCAGCAGCTTATCACAGGGGAGGTATGGCTACACCTTC
CASSLSQGRYGYTF